What follows are 2 T cell receptor beta chains derived from one specimen sequenced in a study of cytomegalovirus exposure and HLA in healthy donors. This PCR relied on a set of 60 Vbeta primers and 13 Jbeta primers. Only in-frame clones appear in the TCRdb table, and some are missing; sequencing was by immunoSEQ multiplex PCR. This table holds 150,000 to 200,000 clones, around a tenth found once. The source material was PBMCs. The receptor source for this set is a woman aged 25 to 39 in good health and CMV-seropositive.

The rearrangement uses TRBV5-1 and TRBJ2-1, with 7 bases aligning to TRBD1. The CDR3 runs 15 residues. The germline CDR1 and CDR2 sequences are SGHRS and YFSETQ. The V segment lost 3 bases and the J segment 4 bases; nucleotides outside the gene matches: 7. The CDR3, as DNA: TGCGCCAGCAGCTCCCACCCACAGGGGTACAATGAGCAGTTCTTC. This translates into CASSSHPQGYNEQFF.

A few counts support this clone. This chain connects TRBV5-8 to TRBJ2-3, with TRBD1 matching over 7 bases. Per germline, CDR1 SGHTS and CDR2 YDEGEE. This CDR3 has 16 residues. The ends lost 3 bases at V and 3 bases at J; junction bases unmatched: 10. In DNA, the CDR3 is TGTGCCAGCAGCTATCAAGGGGGCCTGGCAACAGATACGCAGTATTTT. It codes for CASSYQGGLATDTQYF.